These 16 T cell receptor beta chains originate from one sample sequenced in a study of OX40 agonist ivuxolimab in advanced cancers. The assay was immunoSEQ multiplex PCR, and TCRdb's table has in-frame clones only and misses some. The sample has 35,000 to 40,000 clones, around 86% seen once. Material: CD4+ or CD8+ T cells sorted from blood, obtained in a trial of the OX40 agonist ivuxolimab. Source of these receptors: an adult with an advanced solid tumor such as melanoma, head and neck, liver or kidney cancer.

CDR3 DNA: TGCGCCAGCAGCTCGGACGGACAGAACACTGAAGCTTTCTTT. Its translation: CASSSDGQNTEAFF. The chain recombines TRBV5-1 with TRBJ1-1; a weak D match, TRBD1 (5 bases). V lost 3 bases, J lost 1 base, and 10 bases lay in between. CDR1 and CDR2 (germline): SGHRS, YFSETQ. CDR3 length equals 14 residues.

This clone was found a few times. V gene TRBV5-6 combines with J gene TRBJ1-5, with 10 bases matching TRBD1. The ends lost 4 bases at V and 6 bases at J; junction bases unmatched: 7. The CDR3 loop spans 15 amino acids. Germline CDR1 reads SGHDT; CDR2 reads YYEEEE. CDR3 protein: CASSLRTGGAQPQHF. Written as DNA, the CDR3 is TGTGCCAGCAGCCTCCGGACAGGGGGAGCTCAGCCCCAGCATTTT.

This chain links TRBV11-2 with TRBJ2-5; D is undetermined. Germline assignment: CDR1 SGHAT and CDR2 FQNNGV. This CDR3 is 14 amino acids long. Trimming removed 5 bases from V and 5 bases from J, with 15 bases in between. The CDR3 coding sequence is TGTGCCAGCAGCATGGACCGGACCGCCGAGACCCAGTACTTC. The encoded protein is CASSMDRTAETQYF.

This sequence joins TRBV19 and TRBJ2-1, with TRBD2 matching over 13 bases. CDR1 and CDR2 (germline): LNHDA, SQIVND (reference sequence). The CDR3 totals 15 residues. With 4 bases clipped from V and 4 bases from J, the junction kept 1 base outside the gene matches. CDR3 in DNA: TGTGCCAGTAGTAGGGGACTAGCGGGGTACAATGAGCAGTTCTTC. This sequence encodes CASSRGLAGYNEQFF.

In this sample, this clone turned up once. The chain couples TRBV5-1 to TRBJ1-2; TRBD1 matches 9 bases. Germline-derived CDR1 and CDR2 are SGHRS and YFSETQ. CDR3 length equals 15 residues. The trim removed 3 bases at V and 0 bases at J, leaving 3 bases unmatched. CDR3 amino acids: CASSSGQGTNYGYTF. CDR3 DNA: TGCGCCAGCAGCTCCGGACAGGGGACTAACTATGGCTACACCTTC.

The rearrangement joins TRBV9 to TRBJ2-2; D unclear. Germline CDR1 reads SGDLS; CDR2 reads YYNGEE. Trimming cost V 0 bases and J 6 bases, with 3 bases left between them. The CDR3 contains 12 residues. Written as DNA, the CDR3 is TGTGCCAGCAGCGTAGCGGCCGGGGAGCTGTTTTTT. Protein product: CASSVAAGELFF.

This chain uses TRBV6-6 with TRBJ1-5; 8 bases are a match to TRBD1. V was pared by 0 bases and J by 5 bases, with 3 bases of the junction left unmatched. Looked up from germline, CDR1 is MNHNY and CDR2 is SVGAGI (reference sequence). This CDR3 has 15 amino acids. The CDR3 sequence is CASSYSSGGDQPQHF. As DNA, the CDR3 is TGTGCCAGCAGTTACTCGTCAGGGGGCGATCAGCCCCAGCATTTT.

This clone was recorded once. The V gene is TRBV18, the J gene TRBJ2-3, with a possible D match to TRBD1 (5 bases). CDR3 length equals 15 residues. CDR1 KGHSH and CDR2 LQKENI come from the germline V gene. Trimming took 6 bases from V and 0 from J, leaving 13 bases between them. In DNA form, the CDR3 reads TGTGCCAGCTCCTTTGACAGCGATAGCACAGATACGCAGTATTTT. Translation: CASSFDSDSTDTQYF.

This chain uses TRBV7-6 with TRBJ2-7; TRBD2 matches 8 bases. From germline, CDR1 is SGHVS and CDR2 FNYEAQ. V gave up 5 bases and J gave up 3 bases; unmatched junction bases: 9. The CDR3 spans 15 residues. The CDR3, as DNA: TGTGCCAGCAGCCCCCAACTAGCGGAGAGCTACGAGCAGTACTTC. Its translation: CASSPQLAESYEQYF.

The chain combines TRBV19 with TRBJ2-3, with 8 nucleotides matching TRBD2. The CDR3 consists of 14 residues. Germline V gene lookup returns CDR1 LNHDA and CDR2 SQIVND (reference sequence). J was trimmed by 11 bases and V by 3 bases; bases with no gene match: 10. CDR3 bases: TGTGCCAGTAGTATTGGCACTAGCGGCCGTGGGCAGTATTTT. Translated: CASSIGTSGRGQYF.

This chain links TRBV11-3 with TRBJ2-1; the match to TRBD2 covers 10 bases. CDR1 SGHNT and CDR2 YENEEA come from the germline V gene. The trim removed 2 bases at V and 9 bases at J, leaving 7 bases unmatched. This CDR3 is built from 15 residues. CDR3 residues: CASSLKRGGLGEQFF. The CDR3 bases are TGTGCCAGCAGCTTAAAGCGGGGGGGCCTCGGTGAGCAGTTCTTC.

This clone was recorded once. The chain has TRBV6-1 and TRBJ2-1; D is perhaps TRBD1 or TRBD2 (5 bases each). Germline V gene lookup returns CDR1 MNHNS and CDR2 SASEGT. V was shortened by 10 bases and J by 5 bases, with 21 bases between the two germline ends. The CDR3 runs to 15 residues. The DNA of the CDR3 is TGTGCCACCCGCCGAGAACAAGGGACCAACAATGAGCAGTTCTTC. Translation gives CATRREQGTNNEQFF.

This clone came up a few times. V and J are TRBV7-6 and TRBJ2-5; D unresolved. This CDR3 contains 12 residues. Germline V lookup: CDR1 SGHVS, CDR2 FNYEAQ. Trimming stripped 5 bases from V and 5 bases from J, with 9 bases between. The CDR3 loop reads CASSPSVETQYF. The CDR3 DNA reads as TGTGCCAGCAGCCCTTCGGTCGAGACCCAGTACTTC.

The chain combines TRBV11-2 with TRBJ1-3; 7 bases align to TRBD1. Germline V gene lookup returns CDR1 SGHAT and CDR2 FQNNGV. The ends lost 3 bases at V and 4 bases at J; junction bases unmatched: 9. The CDR3 sequence is 16 residues long. The CDR3 DNA sequence: TGTGCCAGCAGCTTGCCGACAGGGAGCAGGGGAAACACCATATATTTT. Amino acid sequence: CASSLPTGSRGNTIYF.

The V call is TRBV7-2, the J call TRBJ2-5, with 9 bases lining up with TRBD2. V lost 3 bases, J lost 3 bases, and 2 bases stayed unmatched. The CDR3 has 14 amino acids. Per the germline V gene, CDR1 is SGHTA and CDR2 is FQGNSA. As DNA, the CDR3 is TGTGCCAGCAGCTTTCAGCGGGGGGAAGAGACCCAGTACTTC. This translates into CASSFQRGEETQYF.

V and J are TRBV19 and TRBJ1-6, with D perhaps matching TRBD1 (6 bases). CDR1 is LNHDA and CDR2 is SQIVND in the germline V gene (reference sequence). This CDR3 is built from 13 residues. The V end was cut by 5 bases, the J end by 8 bases, with 10 bases between. The CDR3 region has the DNA TGTGCCAGTAGTCCCTCAGGGGATTCACCCCTCCACTTT. This codes for CASSPSGDSPLHF.